Following are 19 T cell receptor beta chains from one sample sequenced in a study of identical twins. TCRdb passed the 5' RACE reads through MiXCR, listing each CDR3 protein once. The sample records around 1.7 million distinct CDR3 sequences, roughly 35% being singletons. What was sequenced was cord blood. Receptors were obtained from a newborn girl in good health.

This chain links TRBV2 with TRBJ2-7, with D hard to call. The germline V and J ends were trimmed by 5 bases and 6 bases, with 11 bases remaining between them. Germline CDR1 and CDR2: SNHLY and FYNNEI. The CDR3 is 12 amino acids. CDR3 residues: CASSKDAPEQYF. The CDR3 nucleotides read TGTGCCAGCAGTAAGGACGCGCCCGAGCAGTACTTC.

Of note for this clonotype: An end of the junction does not agree with germline; a read error may underlie this. The chain combines TRBV10-3 with TRBJ2-3; 12 nucleotides match TRBD2. Germline V CDR1 and CDR2: ENHRY, SYGVKD. The CDR3 contains 15 residues. The CDR3 region is CAISPSGGVTGTQYF. In nucleotides, the CDR3 is TGTGCCATCAGCCCTAGCGGGGGGGTCACAGGTACGCAGTATTTT.

This clonotype has just a few counts. V and J are TRBV7-2 and TRBJ2-4; tentatively, D is TRBD1 (5 bases). V lost 5 bases and J 1 base, leaving 15 bases between the germline ends. CDR1 SGHTA and CDR2 FQGNSA come from the germline V gene. The CDR3 runs to 16 residues. The CDR3 coding sequence is TGTGCCAGCAGCCCCCAACTGGACATTGCCAAAAACATTCAGTACTTC. This gives the protein CASSPQLDIAKNIQYF.

Points on this clonotype: This clone may be a read error of a much larger clone one base away. The chain couples TRBV12-3 or TRBV12-4 to TRBJ2-5, with D uncertain. The CDR3 contains 16 residues. V was shortened by 0 bases and J by 2 bases, with 13 bases between the two germline ends. This CDR3 is CASSLARIPAQETQYF. As DNA, the CDR3 is TGTGCCAGCAGTTTAGCGCGCATCCCGGCTCAAGAGACCCAGTACTTC.

This clonotype was detected a few times. This sequence joins TRBV4-2 and TRBJ2-3; D unresolved. V lost 6 bases, J lost 3 bases, and 22 bases lay in between. The CDR3 is 17 amino acids. Looked up from germline, CDR1 is LGHNA and CDR2 is YNFKEQ. The CDR3: CASRPFEPLKPTDTQYF. CDR3 in DNA: TGTGCCAGCAGACCGTTCGAGCCCCTAAAACCGACAGATACGCAGTATTTT.

This clonotype was recorded at least ten times. The chain couples TRBV9 to TRBJ2-3; no reliable D call. Germline V gene lookup returns CDR1 SGDLS and CDR2 YYNGEE. The CDR3 covers 14 residues. V was cut by 5 bases and J by 0 bases, with 10 bases left in between. DNA for the CDR3: TGTGCCAGCAGTCCTGGGGAAAGCACAGATACGCAGTATTTT. Translation gives CASSPGESTDTQYF.

The count of this clonotype is one. The gene calls are TRBV4-2 and TRBJ1-1, with 9 bases aligning to TRBD1. Germline V gives CDR1 LGHNA, CDR2 YNFKEQ. Losses at the gene ends were 2 bases for V and 5 bases for J; bases not matched to a gene: 9. The CDR3 is made up of 16 amino acids. CDR3 sequence: CASSQPLQGARTEAFF. The CDR3 DNA reads TGTGCCAGCAGCCAACCGTTACAGGGGGCGCGTACTGAAGCTTTCTTT.

The V call is TRBV20-1, the J call TRBJ2-6, with 7 positions matching TRBD1. CDR1 and CDR2 (germline): DFQATT, SNEGSKA (reference sequence). V lost 0 bases and J lost 2; bases outside the gene matches: 4. The CDR3 consists of 16 residues. CDR3 bases: TGCAGTGCTAGAGATGGGCAGGGGGCTGGGGCCAACGTCCTGACTTTC. It codes for CSARDGQGAGANVLTF.

The genes are TRBV20-1 and TRBJ2-7, with TRBD2 matching 8 bases. TRBJ2-4 matches the DNA end more closely, so the J call is doubtful. Germline V gene lookup returns CDR1 DFQATT and CDR2 SNEGSKA (reference sequence). The CDR3 totals 14 residues. The chain's CDR3 is CSASGGAAKNIQYF. CDR3 DNA sequence: TGCAGTGCTAGCGGGGGGGCAGCCAAAAACATTCAGTACTTC.

This clonotype turned up a few times. This chain links TRBV7-2 with TRBJ1-2, with D unclear. This CDR3 region has 13 residues. The V gene's germline CDR1 is SGHTA and CDR2 FQGNSA. Trimming shortened V by 4 bases and J by 2 bases, and 8 bases separated the two germline ends. The DNA for the CDR3 is TGTGCCAGCAGCTCCTTCTTCAACTATGGCTACACCTTC. This encodes CASSSFFNYGYTF.

CDR3 nucleotides: TGTGCCAGCAGCCCCCGGGCAGGGCATAGCAATCAGCCCCAGCATTTT. Amino acid sequence: CASSPRAGHSNQPQHF. V is TRBV5-5 and J is TRBJ1-5, with D possibly being TRBD1 (5 bases). Germline CDR1 SGHKS, CDR2 YYEKEE (reference sequence). There are 16 residues in the CDR3. Trimming cost V 4 bases and J 0 bases, with 14 bases left between them.

The rearrangement joins TRBV20-1 to TRBJ2-7, with TRBD2 identical over 7 bases. The J call is doubtful: the DNA matches TRBJ2-5 better. The CDR3 consists of 15 residues. Germline V gene data show CDR1 as DFQATT and CDR2 as SNEGSKA (reference sequence). CDR3 in amino acids: CSVPTAGRVRETQYF. CDR3 DNA: TGCAGTGTTCCAACAGCGGGACGGGTGCGAGAGACCCAGTACTTC.

At least ten counts were recorded for this clonotype. The V call is TRBV5-1, the J call TRBJ1-2; possibly TRBD1 for D (6 bases). CDR1 SGHRS and CDR2 YFSETQ come from the germline V gene. This CDR3 has 14 amino acids. V dropped 4 bases and J dropped 4 bases, with 14 bases sitting between them. CDR3 in DNA: TGCGCCAGCAGCAACGGACAGTATCTCTATGGCTACACCTTC. Translating gives CASSNGQYLYGYTF.

The J gene is TRBJ2-2, the V gene TRBV9; 10 bases match TRBD2. Germline V CDR1 and CDR2: SGDLS, YYNGEE. This CDR3 region has 15 residues. V lost 1 base and J lost 7; bases outside the gene matches: 4. The CDR3 loop is CASSVLAGGIGELFF. The DNA of the CDR3 is TGTGCCAGCAGCGTATTAGCGGGGGGCATCGGGGAGCTGTTTTTT.

This clonotype was counted only a few times. The rearrangement links TRBV12-3 or TRBV12-4 to TRBJ2-4; D is tentatively TRBD1 or TRBD2 (5 bases each). The better agreement between TRBJ2-7 and the DNA end casts doubt on the J call. The CDR3 sequence is 14 residues long. The CDR3 reads CASSFGGTLYEQYF. CDR3 coding DNA: TGTGCCAGCAGTTTTGGGGGAACCCTTTACGAGCAGTACTTC.

V and J are TRBV27 and TRBJ2-1; perhaps TRBD2 as D (5 bases). The V gene's germline CDR1 is MNHEY and CDR2 SMNVEV (reference sequence). CDR3 length: 18 residues. V lost 0 bases to trimming and J lost 2 bases, with 17 bases between them. In nucleotides, the CDR3 is TGTGCCAGCAGTTTATCGCCGCTAGCATTTCCCCCCTACAATGAGCAGTTCTTC. Translated: CASSLSPLAFPPYNEQFF.

The V call is TRBV20-1, the J call TRBJ2-1; 8 bases align to TRBD2. V gave up 1 base and J gave up 7 bases; unmatched junction bases: 9. Germline CDR1 and CDR2: DFQATT and SNEGSKA (reference sequence). This CDR3 has 15 residues. CDR3 nucleotides: TGCAGTGCTAGAGTTACGGGAGGGCCCAGGAATGAGCAGTTCTTC. Protein product: CSARVTGGPRNEQFF.

This clonotype has more than one count but fewer than ten. As DNA, the CDR3 is TGCAGTGGGATTCGGACAGCCAAAAACATTCAGTACTTC. It encodes CSGIRTAKNIQYF. This chain uses TRBV20-1 with TRBJ2-4; D not certain. Germline V gene sequence: CDR1 DFQATT, CDR2 SNEGSKA (reference sequence). The germline V and J ends were trimmed by 7 bases and 0 bases, with 10 bases remaining between them. This CDR3 spans 13 amino acids.

Here the CDR3 reads CASSLISPRTGGEKLFF. The CDR3 bases are TGTGCCAGCAGCTTAATCTCCCCCCGGACAGGGGGTGAAAAACTGTTTTTT. This sequence joins TRBV13 and TRBJ1-4; 10 bases match TRBD1. This CDR3 spans 17 amino acids. V was pared by 2 bases and J by 7 bases, with 10 bases of the junction left unmatched. Looked up from germline, CDR1 is PRHDT and CDR2 is FYEKMQ (reference sequence). Full variable domain (rest looked up from reference TRBV13 and TRBJ1-4): AAGVIQSPRHLIKEKRETATLKCYPIPRHDTVYWYQQGPGQDPQFLISFYEKMQSDKGSIPDRFSAQQFSDYHSELNMSSLELGDSALYFCASSLISPRTGGEKLFFGSGTQLSVL.